This TCR beta chain was recorded in a study of post-analysis software for immune sequencing data. Study-level results: TRBV segments more frequent in patients than in controls numbered roughly five and included TRBV5-6, TRBV5-1 and TRBV20-1.

CDR3 length: 11 residues. In germline, CDR1 is MDHEN, CDR2 SYDVKM. With 5 bases removed from V and 13 bases from J, the gap between germline ends came to 14 bases. Details on this clonotype: What it recognizes is unknown.

cDNA libraries for TCR beta contained unique molecular identifiers. TCRdb recomputed calls from the PCR reads with MiXCR, one row per CDR3 protein. Among about 460,000 distinct CDR3 sequences listed, around 40% were seen once. Input material: blood. The source is a girl between 5 and 17 years old with multiple sclerosis. The rearrangement joins TRBV28 to TRBJ1-2; D is unclear. CDR3 amino acids: CASSAPSGGTF. The CDR3 nucleotides read TGTGCCAGCAGTGCCCCCTCGGGCGGCACCTTC.